This TCR beta chain appears in the sequencing data of a study of CD8+ T cells in alopecia areata. Treatment defined: oral pan-JAK inhibitor, 5-10 mg twice daily. Individuals with alopecia areata gave both lesional scalp punch biopsies and peripheral blood for collection. The authors sorted CD4+ and CD8+ T cells from PBMCs. This clone has a single count. V was clipped by 2 bases and J by 1 base, with 8 bases between them. Germline assignment: CDR1 KGHSH and CDR2 LQKENI. This CDR3 has 14 amino acids. Extraction of RNA preceded its reverse transcription into cDNA, which served as the sequencing template. Assay: immunoSEQ multiplex PCR; the TCRdb copy retains only in-frame clones and omits some. The sample contains about 190,000 clones, approximately 60% of which appear only once.

The rearrangement links TRBV18 to TRBJ1-2; no reliable D call. Sample: CD4+ T cells sorted from blood, taken at week 4, from a patient treated with tofacitinib. This receptor was identified in a human donor with alopecia areata. DNA for the CDR3: TGTGCCAGCTCACCAGCAGAAGTTAACTATGGCTACACCTTC. This gives the protein CASSPAEVNYGYTF.